The subject of this entry is one T cell receptor beta chain. Germline V CDR1 and CDR2: SEHNR, FQNEAQ (reference sequence). The CDR3 runs 13 residues. V shed 11 bases, J shed 5 bases, and the junction held 10 bases outside the gene matches. Data came from immunoSEQ multiplex PCR; TCRdb stores just in-frame clones and leaves some out. This repertoire shows approximately 300,000 clones, about 93% found once; its top ten account for approximately 7.5%. These data come from a study of blood T cell repertoires in COVID-19. The rearrangement joins TRBV7-9 to TRBJ2-5, with TRBD2 matching 8 bases. The sequenced material came from peripheral blood. This TCR derives from a woman under 40 with COVID-19, enrolled during active disease. The CDR3 sequence: CAAGSIAGETQYF. Written as DNA, the CDR3 is TGTGCCGCCGGAAGCATAGCGGGGGAGACCCAGTACTTC. The variable domain in full, with the rest retrieved from reference TRBV7-9 and TRBJ2-5, is DTGVSQNPRHKITKRGQNVTFRCDPISEHNRLYWYRQTLGQGPEFLTYFQNEAQLEKSRLLSDRFSAERPKGSFSTLEIQRTEQGDSAMYLCAAGSIAGETQYFGPGTRLLVL.